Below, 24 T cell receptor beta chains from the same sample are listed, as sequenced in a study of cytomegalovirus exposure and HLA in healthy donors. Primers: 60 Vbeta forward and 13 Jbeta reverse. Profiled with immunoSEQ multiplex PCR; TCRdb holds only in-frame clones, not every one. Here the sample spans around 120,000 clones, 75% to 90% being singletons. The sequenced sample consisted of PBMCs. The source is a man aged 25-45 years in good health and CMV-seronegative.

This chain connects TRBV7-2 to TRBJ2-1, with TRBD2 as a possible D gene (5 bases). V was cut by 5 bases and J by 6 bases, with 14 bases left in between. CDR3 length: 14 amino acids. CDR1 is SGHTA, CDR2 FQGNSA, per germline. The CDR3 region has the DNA TGTGCCAGCAGCCTTAGGACTCCTCCCAATGAGCAGTTCTTC. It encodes CASSLRTPPNEQFF.

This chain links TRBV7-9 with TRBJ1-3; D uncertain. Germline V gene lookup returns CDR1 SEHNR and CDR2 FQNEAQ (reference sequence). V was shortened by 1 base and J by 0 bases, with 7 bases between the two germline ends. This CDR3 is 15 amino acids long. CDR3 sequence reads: CASSLDWSSGNTIYF. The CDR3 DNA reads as TGTGCCAGCAGCTTAGATTGGAGCTCTGGAAACACCATATATTTT. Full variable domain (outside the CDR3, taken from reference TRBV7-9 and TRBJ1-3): DTGVSQNPRHKITKRGQNVTFRCDPISEHNRLYWYRQTLGQGPEFLTYFQNEAQLEKSRLLSDRFSAERPKGSFSTLEIQRTEQGDSAMYLCASSLDWSSGNTIYFGEGSWLTVV.

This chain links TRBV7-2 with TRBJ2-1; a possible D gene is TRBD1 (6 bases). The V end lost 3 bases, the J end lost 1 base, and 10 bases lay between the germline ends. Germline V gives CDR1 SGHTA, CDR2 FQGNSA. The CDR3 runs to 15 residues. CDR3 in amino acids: CASSLGAISYNEQFF. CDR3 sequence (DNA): TGTGCCAGCAGCTTGGGGGCGATTTCCTACAATGAGCAGTTCTTC.

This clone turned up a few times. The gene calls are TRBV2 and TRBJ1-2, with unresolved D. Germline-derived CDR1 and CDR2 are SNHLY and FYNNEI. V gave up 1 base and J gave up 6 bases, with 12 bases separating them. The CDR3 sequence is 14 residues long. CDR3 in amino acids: CASSEGQAGDGYTF. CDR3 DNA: TGTGCCAGCAGTGAAGGGCAGGCTGGTGATGGCTACACCTTC.

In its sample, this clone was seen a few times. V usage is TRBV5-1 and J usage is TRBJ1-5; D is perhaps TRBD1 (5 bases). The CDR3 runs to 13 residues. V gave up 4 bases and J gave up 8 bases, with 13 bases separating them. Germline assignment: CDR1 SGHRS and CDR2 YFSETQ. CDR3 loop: CASSQYLGEPQHF. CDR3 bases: TGCGCCAGCAGCCAGTACTTAGGGGAGCCCCAGCATTTT. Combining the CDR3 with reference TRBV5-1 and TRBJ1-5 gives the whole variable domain KAGVTQTPRYLIKTRGQQVTLSCSPISGHRSVSWYQQTPGQGLQFLFEYFSETQRNKGNFPGRFSGRQFSNSRSEMNVSTLELGDSALYLCASSQYLGEPQHFGDGTRLSIL.

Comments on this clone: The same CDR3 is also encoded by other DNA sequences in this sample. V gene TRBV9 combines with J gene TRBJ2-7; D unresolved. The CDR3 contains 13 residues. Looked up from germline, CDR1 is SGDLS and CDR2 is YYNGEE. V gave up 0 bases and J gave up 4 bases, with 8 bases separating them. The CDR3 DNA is TGTGCCAGCAGCGTAGTGTCCGGGTACGAGCAGTACTTC. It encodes CASSVVSGYEQYF.

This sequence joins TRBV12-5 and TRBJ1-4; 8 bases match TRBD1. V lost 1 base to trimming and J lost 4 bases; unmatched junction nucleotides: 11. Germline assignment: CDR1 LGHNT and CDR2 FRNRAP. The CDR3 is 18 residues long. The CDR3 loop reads CASGLGGQGIIDNEKLFF. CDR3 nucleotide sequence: TGTGCTAGTGGTTTGGGTGGACAGGGAATTATTGATAATGAAAAACTGTTTTTT.

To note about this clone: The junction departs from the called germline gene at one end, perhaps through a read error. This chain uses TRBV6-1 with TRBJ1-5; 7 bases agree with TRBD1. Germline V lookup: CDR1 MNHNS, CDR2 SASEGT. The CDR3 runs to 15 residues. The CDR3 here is CASSDRDRINQPQNF. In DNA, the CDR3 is TGTGCCAGCAGTGACCGGGACAGAATAAATCAGCCCCAGAATTTT.

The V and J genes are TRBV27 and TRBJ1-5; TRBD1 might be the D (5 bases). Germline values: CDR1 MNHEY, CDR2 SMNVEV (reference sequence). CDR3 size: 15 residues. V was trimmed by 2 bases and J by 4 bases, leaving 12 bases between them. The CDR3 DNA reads TGTGCCAGCAGTTTACAGTGGGGGGGAAATCAGCCCCAGCATTTT. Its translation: CASSLQWGGNQPQHF.

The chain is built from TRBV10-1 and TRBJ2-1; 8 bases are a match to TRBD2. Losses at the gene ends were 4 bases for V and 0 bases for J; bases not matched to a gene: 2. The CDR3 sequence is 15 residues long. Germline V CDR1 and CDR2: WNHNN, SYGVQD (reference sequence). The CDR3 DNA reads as TGCGCCAGCAGTGCCAGCGGGAGCTCCTACAATGAGCAGTTCTTC. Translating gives CASSASGSSYNEQFF.

The CDR3 sequence: CASSLEPGIFVYGYTF. The CDR3 DNA sequence: TGCGCCAGCAGCTTGGAGCCAGGGATCTTCGTCTATGGCTACACCTTC. This chain uses TRBV5-1 with TRBJ1-2; possible D gene TRBD1, 5 bases. The germline V gene has CDR1 SGHRS and CDR2 YFSETQ. V was cut by 0 bases and J by 4 bases, with 16 bases left in between. The CDR3 runs 16 residues. The complete variable domain, with remaining parts taken from reference TRBV5-1 and TRBJ1-2, reads KAGVTQTPRYLIKTRGQQVTLSCSPISGHRSVSWYQQTPGQGLQFLFEYFSETQRNKGNFPGRFSGRQFSNSRSEMNVSTLELGDSALYLCASSLEPGIFVYGYTFGSGTRLTVV.

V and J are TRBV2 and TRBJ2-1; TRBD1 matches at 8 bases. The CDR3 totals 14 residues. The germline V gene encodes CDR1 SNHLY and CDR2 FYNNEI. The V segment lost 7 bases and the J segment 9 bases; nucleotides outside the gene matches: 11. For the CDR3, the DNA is TGTGCCAGCATTTCGGGACAGGCCCGCGGTGAGCAGTTCTTC. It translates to CASISGQARGEQFF.

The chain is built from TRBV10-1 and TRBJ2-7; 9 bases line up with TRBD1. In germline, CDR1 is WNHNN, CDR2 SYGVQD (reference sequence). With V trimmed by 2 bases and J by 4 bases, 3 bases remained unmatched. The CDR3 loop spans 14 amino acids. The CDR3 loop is CASSEGTGRYEQYF. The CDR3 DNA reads TGCGCCAGCAGTGAGGGGACAGGGCGATACGAGCAGTACTTC.

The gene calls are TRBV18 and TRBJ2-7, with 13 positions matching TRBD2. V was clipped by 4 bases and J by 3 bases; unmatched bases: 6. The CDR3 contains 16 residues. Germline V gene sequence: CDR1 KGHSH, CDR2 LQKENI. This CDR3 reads CASSLAGTSGIYEQYF. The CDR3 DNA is TGTGCCAGCTCACTCGCCGGGACTAGCGGGATCTACGAGCAGTACTTC. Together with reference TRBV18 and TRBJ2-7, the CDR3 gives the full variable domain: NAGVMQNPRHLVRRRGQEARLRCSPMKGHSHVYWYRQLPEEGLKFMVYLQKENIIDESGMPKERFSAEFPKEGPSILRIQQVVRGDSAAYFCASSLAGTSGIYEQYFGPGTRLTVT.

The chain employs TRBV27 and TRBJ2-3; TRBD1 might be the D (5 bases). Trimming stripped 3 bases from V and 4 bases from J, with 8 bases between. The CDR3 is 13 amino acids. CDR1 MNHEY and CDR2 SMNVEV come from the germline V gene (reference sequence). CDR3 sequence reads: CASSFPGSDTQYF. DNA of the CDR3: TGTGCCAGCAGTTTTCCAGGGTCAGATACGCAGTATTTT.

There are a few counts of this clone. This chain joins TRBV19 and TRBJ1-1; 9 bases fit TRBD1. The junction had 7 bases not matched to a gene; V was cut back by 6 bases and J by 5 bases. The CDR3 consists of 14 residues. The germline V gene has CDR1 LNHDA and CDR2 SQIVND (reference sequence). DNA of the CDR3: TGTGCCAGTAGCGGGGACAGGGTAAGGACTGAAGCTTTCTTT. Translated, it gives CASSGDRVRTEAFF.

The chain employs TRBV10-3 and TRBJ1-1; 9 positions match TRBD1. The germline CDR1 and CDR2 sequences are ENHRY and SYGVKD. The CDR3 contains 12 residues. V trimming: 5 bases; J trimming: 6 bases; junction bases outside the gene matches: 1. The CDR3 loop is CAISRQGAEAFF. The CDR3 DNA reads TGTGCCATCAGTCGACAGGGGGCTGAAGCTTTCTTT.

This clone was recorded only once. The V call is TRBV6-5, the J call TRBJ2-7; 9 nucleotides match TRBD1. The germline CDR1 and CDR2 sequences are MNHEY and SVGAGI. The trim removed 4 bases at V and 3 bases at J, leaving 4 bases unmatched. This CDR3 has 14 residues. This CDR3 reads CASSLGQGSYEQYF. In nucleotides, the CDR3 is TGTGCCAGCAGTTTGGGACAGGGCAGCTACGAGCAGTACTTC.

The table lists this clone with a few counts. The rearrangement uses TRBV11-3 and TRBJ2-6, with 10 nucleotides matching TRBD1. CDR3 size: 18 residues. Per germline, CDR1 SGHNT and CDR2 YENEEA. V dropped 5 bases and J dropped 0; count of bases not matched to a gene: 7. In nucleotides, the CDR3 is TGTGCCAGCAGCAGGACAGGGGGGTCGCACTCTGGGGCCAACGTCCTGACTTTC. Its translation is CASSRTGGSHSGANVLTF.

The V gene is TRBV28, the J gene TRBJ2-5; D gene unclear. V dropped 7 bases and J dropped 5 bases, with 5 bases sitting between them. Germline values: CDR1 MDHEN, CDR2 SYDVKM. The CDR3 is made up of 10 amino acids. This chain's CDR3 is CASMGETQYF. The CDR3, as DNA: TGTGCCAGCATGGGCGAGACCCAGTACTTC.

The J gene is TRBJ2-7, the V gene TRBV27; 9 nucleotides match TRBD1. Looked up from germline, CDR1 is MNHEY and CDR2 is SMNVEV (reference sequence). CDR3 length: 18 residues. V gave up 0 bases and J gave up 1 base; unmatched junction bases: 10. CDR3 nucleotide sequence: TGTGCCAGCAGTTTATCGAGTCTCGAGACAGGGGGGTCCTACGAGCAGTACTTC. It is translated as CASSLSSLETGGSYEQYF.

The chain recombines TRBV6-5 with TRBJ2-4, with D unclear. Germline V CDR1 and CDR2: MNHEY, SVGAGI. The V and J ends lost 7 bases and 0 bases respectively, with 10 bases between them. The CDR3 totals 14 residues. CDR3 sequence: CASTTLGAKNIQYF. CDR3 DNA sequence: TGTGCCAGCACCACGCTAGGAGCCAAAAACATTCAGTACTTC.

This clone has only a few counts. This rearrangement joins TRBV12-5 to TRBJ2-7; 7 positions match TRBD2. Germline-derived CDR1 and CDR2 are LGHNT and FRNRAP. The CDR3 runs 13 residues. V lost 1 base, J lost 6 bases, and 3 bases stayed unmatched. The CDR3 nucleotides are TGTGCTAGTGGTTTGGAAATAGCGGGCGAGCAGTACTTC. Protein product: CASGLEIAGEQYF.

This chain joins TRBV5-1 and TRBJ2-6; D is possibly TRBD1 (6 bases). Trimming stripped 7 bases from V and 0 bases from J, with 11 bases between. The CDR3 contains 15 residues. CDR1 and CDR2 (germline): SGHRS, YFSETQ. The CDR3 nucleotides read TGCGCCAGCCAGGGGCATAGCTCTGGGGCCAACGTCCTGACTTTC. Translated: CASQGHSSGANVLTF.